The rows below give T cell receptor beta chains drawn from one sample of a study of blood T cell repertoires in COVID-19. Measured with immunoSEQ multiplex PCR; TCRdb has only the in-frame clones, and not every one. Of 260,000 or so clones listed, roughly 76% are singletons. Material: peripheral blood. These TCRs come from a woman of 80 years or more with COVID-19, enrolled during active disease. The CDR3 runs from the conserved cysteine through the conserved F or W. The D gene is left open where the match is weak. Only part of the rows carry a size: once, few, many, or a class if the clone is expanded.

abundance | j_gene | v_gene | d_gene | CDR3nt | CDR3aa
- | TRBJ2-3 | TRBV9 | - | TGTGCCAGCAGCGTCTCAAGCGATACGCAGTATTTT | CASSVSSDTQYF
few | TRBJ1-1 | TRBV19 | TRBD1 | TGTGCCAGTAGTATATCCACAGGGGACGGGAACACTGAAGCTTTCTTT | CASSISTGDGNTEAFF
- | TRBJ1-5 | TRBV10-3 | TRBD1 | TGTGCCATCAGTGAGGGACAGGGGCCCAATCAGCCCCAGCATTTT | CAISEGQGPNQPQHF
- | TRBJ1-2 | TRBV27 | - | TGTGCCAGCAGTTTAAATCTTTACTCCGCTAACTATGGCTACACCTTC | CASSLNLYSANYGYTF
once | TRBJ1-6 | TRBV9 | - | TGTGCCAGCAGCGTAGGCCAGAATAATTCACCCCTCCACTTT | CASSVGQNNSPLHF
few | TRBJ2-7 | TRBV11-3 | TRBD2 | TGTGCCAGCAACCAAAAACTAGCGATCGAGCAGTACTTC | CASNQKLAIEQYF
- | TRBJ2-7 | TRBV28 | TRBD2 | TGTGCCAGCAGTTTATGGGATCGCGGGAGCGAGTACTTC | CASSLWDRGSEYF
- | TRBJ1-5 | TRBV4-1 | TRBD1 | TGCGCCAGCAGCCAAGTGGGACAGGGAACCCAGCATTTT | CASSQVGQGTQHF
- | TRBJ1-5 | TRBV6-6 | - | TGTGCCAGCAGTTACGGAGGTAGCAATCAGCCCCAGCATTTT | CASSYGGSNQPQHF
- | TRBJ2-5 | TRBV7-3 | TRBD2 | TGTGCCAGCAGCCTTAGCGGGATCCTACAAGAGACCCAGTACTTC | CASSLSGILQETQYF
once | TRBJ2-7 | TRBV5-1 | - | TGCGCCAGCAGCCCGGAGGGACAGTACGAGCAGTACTTC | CASSPEGQYEQYF
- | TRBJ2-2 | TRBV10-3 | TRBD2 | TGTGCCATCCTAGCGGTAAACACCGGGGAGCTGTTTTTT | CAILAVNTGELFF
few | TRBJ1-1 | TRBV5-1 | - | TGCGCCAGCAGCTTGGTTGGGGCGGCAAGCAACACTGAAGCTTTCTTT | CASSLVGAASNTEAFF
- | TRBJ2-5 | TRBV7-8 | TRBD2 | TGTGCCAGCAGCTTACACGGGGGGCAAGAGACCCAGTACTTC | CASSLHGGQETQYF
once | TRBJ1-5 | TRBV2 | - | TGTGCCAGCACCATAGGGGGGGAAAAGCATTTT | CASTIGGEKHF
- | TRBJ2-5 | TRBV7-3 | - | TGTGCCAGCAGCTTAAAAGGATCGGGGGAGACCCAGTACTTC | CASSLKGSGETQYF
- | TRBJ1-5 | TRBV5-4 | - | TGTGCCAGCAGCTTGGGCGGGGCCGACAATCAGCCCCAGCATTTT | CASSLGGADNQPQHF
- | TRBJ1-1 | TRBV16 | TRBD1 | TGTGCCAGCAGCCAATCTTCTAGGACAGGGGAAGCTTTCTTT | CASSQSSRTGEAFF
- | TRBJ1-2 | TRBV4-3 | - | TGCGCCAGCAGCCAAAGAGGGATGGTAGGAAACTATGGCTACACCTTC | CASSQRGMVGNYGYTF
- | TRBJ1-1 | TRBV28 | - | TGTGCCAGCACCCCCACAGGGAGAGCTGAAGCTTTCTTT | CASTPTGRAEAFF
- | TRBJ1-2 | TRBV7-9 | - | TGTGCCAGCAGCTTTAAGGAGGGGAGTGGCTACACCTTC | CASSFKEGSGYTF
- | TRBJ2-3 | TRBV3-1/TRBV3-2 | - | TGTGCCAGCAGTGCCGCGGTCTTAAATACGCAGTATTTT | CASSAAVLNTQYF
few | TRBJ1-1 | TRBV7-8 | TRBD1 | TGTGCCAGCAGTTCTCCGGGACAGGGTCTCCCGGGTGCTGAAGCTTTCTTT | CASSSPGQGLPGAEAFF
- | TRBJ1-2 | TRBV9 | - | TGTGCCAGCAGCGCACCCGCAGGTTCCCCCTATGGCTACACCTTC | CASSAPAGSPYGYTF
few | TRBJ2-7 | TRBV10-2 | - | TGCGCCAGCAGTGGGGCGGGCGGACCCTACGAGCAGTACTTC | CASSGAGGPYEQYF
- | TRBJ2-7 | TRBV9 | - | TGTGCGTGGCGGACAGTCTCCTACGAGCAGTACTTC | CAWRTVSYEQYF
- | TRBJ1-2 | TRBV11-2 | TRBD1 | TGTGCCAGCAGGCGGACGGGACAGGGAACCCGCATGGGGGGATATGGCTACACCTTC | CASRRTGQGTRMGGYGYTF
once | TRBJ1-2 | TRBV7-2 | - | TGTGCCAGCAGCCCTCGGACACCCAACTATGGCTACACCTTC | CASSPRTPNYGYTF
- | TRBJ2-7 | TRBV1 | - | TGCACCAGCAGCCCTGGAGCGGGAGGGCCCGACGAGCAGTACTTC | CTSSPGAGGPDEQYF
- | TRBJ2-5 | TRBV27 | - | TGTGCCAGCGGCCCCGGGACAAGACAAGAGACCCAGTACTTC | CASGPGTRQETQYF
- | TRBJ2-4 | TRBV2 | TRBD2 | TGTGCCAGCTTCCACGGACTAGCGGTCAAAAACATTCAGTACTTC | CASFHGLAVKNIQYF
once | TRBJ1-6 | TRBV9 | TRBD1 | TGTGCCAGCAGCGTACAGGGGGAAAATTCACCCCTCCACTTT | CASSVQGENSPLHF
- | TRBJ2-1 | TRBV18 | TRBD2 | TGTGCCAGCTCACCACCGTTACTAGCGGGGGCCTACAATGAGCAGTTCTTC | CASSPPLLAGAYNEQFF
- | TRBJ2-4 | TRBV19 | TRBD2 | TGTGCCAGTCGTGGGGAGGGAAGGGCGAACATTCAGTACTTC | CASRGEGRANIQYF
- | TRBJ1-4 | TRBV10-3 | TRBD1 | TGTGCCACCCGACAGGGGCAAGATGAAAAACTGTTTTTT | CATRQGQDEKLFF
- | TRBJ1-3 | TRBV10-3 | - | TGTGCCATCAGCGCGGGAAACACCATATATTTT | CAISAGNTIYF
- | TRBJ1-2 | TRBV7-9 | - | TGTGCCAGCAGCCGAACCGGGACTGCCTATTCCGGCTACACCTTC | CASSRTGTAYSGYTF